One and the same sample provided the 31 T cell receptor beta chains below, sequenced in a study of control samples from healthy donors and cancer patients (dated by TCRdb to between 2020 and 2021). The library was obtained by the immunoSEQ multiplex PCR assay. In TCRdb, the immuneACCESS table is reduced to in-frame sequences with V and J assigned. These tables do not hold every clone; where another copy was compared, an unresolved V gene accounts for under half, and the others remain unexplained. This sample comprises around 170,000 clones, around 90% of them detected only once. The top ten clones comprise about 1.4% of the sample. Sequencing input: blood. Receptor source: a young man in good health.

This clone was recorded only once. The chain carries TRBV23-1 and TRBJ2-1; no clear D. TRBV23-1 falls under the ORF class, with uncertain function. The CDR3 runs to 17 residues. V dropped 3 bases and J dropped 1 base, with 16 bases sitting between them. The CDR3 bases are TGCGCCAGCAGTCACCCCGGCCAGACCCTATCCTACAATGAGCAGTTCTTC. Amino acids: CASSHPGQTLSYNEQFF.

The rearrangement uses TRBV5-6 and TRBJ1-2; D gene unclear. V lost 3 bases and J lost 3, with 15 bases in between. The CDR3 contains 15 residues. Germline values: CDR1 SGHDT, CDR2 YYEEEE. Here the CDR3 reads CASSSRGGLDYGYTF. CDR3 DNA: TGTGCCAGCAGCTCGCGGGGAGGGCTGGACTATGGCTACACCTTC.

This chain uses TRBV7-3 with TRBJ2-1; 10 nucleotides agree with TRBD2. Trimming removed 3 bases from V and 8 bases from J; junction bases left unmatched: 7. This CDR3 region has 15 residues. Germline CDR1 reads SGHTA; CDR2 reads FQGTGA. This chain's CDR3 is CASSLVAGGGDEQFF. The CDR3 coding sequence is TGTGCCAGCAGCTTGGTAGCGGGAGGAGGGGATGAGCAGTTCTTC. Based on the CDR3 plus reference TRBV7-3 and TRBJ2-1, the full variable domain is GAGVSQTPSNKVTEKGKYVELRCDPISGHTALYWYRQSLGQGPEFLIYFQGTGAADDSGLPNDRFFAVRPEGSVSTLKIQRTERGDSAVYLCASSLVAGGGDEQFFGPGTRLTVL.

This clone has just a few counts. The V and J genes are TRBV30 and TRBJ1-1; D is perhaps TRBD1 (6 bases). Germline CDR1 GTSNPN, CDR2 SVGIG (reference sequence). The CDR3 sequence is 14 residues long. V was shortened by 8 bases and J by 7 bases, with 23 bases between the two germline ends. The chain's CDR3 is CAATGGDKFLEAFF. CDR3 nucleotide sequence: TGTGCCGCGACGGGGGGCGACAAGTTTCTTGAAGCTTTCTTT.

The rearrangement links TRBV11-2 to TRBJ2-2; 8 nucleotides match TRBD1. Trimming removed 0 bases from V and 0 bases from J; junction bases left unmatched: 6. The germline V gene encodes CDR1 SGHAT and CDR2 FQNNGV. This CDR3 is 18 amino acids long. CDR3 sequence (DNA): TGTGCCAGCAGCTTAGATCGTTGGGACAGGTCGAACACCGGGGAGCTGTTTTTT. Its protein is CASSLDRWDRSNTGELFF.

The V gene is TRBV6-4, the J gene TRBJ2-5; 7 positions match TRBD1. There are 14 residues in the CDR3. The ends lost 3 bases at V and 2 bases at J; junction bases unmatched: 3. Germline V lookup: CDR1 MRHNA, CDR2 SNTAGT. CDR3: CASSDSRGQETQYF. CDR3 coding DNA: TGTGCCAGCAGTGATAGCAGGGGGCAAGAGACCCAGTACTTC.

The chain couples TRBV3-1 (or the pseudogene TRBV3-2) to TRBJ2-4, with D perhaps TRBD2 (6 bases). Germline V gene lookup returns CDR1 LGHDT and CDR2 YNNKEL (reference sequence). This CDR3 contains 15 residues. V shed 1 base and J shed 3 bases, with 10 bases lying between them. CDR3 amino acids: CASSQGRGNKNIQYF. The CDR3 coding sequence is TGTGCCAGCAGCCAAGGTCGGGGGAACAAAAACATTCAGTACTTC.

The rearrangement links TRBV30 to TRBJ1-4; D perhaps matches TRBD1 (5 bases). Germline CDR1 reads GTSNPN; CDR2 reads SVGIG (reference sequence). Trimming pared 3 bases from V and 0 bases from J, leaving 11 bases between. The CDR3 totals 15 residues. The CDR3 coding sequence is TGTGCCTGGAGGGGGGGTAGCTCAACTAATGAAAAACTGTTTTTT. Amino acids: CAWRGGSSTNEKLFF.

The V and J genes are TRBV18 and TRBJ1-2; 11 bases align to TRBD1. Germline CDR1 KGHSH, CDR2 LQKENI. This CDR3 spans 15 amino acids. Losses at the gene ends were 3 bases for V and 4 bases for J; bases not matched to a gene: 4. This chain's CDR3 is CASSPGDRGGYGYTF. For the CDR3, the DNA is TGTGCCAGCTCACCGGGGGACAGGGGGGGCTATGGCTACACCTTC.

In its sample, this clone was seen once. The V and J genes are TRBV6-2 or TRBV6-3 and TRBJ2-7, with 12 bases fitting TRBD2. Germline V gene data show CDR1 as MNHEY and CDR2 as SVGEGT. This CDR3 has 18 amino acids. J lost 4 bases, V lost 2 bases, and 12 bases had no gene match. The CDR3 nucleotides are TGTGCCAGCAGTTACAATTGGTGGACTAGCGGGGATACTTACGAGCAGTACTTC. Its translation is CASSYNWWTSGDTYEQYF.

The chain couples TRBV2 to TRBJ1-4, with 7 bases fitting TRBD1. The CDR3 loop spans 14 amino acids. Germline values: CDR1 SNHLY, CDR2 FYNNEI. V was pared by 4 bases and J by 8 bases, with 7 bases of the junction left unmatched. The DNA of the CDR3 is TGTGCCAGCAGTGCGGACAGGTGGGAAGAAAAACTGTTTTTT. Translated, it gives CASSADRWEEKLFF.

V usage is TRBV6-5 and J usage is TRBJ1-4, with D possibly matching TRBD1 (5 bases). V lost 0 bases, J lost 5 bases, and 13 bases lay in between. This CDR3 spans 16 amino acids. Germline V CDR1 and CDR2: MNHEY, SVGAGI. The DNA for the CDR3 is TGTGCCAGCAGTTACTCGACCGGGAGGGGCAATGAAAAACTGTTTTTT. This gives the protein CASSYSTGRGNEKLFF.

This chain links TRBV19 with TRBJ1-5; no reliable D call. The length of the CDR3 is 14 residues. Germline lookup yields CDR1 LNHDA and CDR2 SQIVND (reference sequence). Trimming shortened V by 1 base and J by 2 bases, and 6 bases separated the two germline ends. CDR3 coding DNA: TGTGCCAGTAGTATAGTGGGCCGCAATCAGCCCCAGCATTTT. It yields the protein CASSIVGRNQPQHF.

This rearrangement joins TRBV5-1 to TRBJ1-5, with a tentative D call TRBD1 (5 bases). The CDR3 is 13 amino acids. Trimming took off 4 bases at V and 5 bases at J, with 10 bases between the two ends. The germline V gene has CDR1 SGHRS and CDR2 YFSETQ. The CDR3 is CASSLGLDQPQHF. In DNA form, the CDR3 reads TGCGCCAGCAGCCTGGGACTTGATCAGCCCCAGCATTTT.

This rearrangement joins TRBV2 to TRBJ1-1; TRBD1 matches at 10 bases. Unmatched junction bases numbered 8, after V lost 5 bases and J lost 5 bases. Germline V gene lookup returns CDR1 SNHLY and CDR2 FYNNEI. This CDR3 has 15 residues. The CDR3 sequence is CASSLTDRGRTEAFF. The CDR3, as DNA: TGTGCCAGCAGTCTCACCGACAGGGGGCGAACTGAAGCTTTCTTT.

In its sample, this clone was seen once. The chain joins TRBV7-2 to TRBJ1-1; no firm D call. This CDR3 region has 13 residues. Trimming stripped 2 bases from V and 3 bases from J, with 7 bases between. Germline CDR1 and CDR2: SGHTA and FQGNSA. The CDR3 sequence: CASSLQWDTEAFF. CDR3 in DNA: TGTGCCAGCAGCTTACAGTGGGACACTGAAGCTTTCTTT.

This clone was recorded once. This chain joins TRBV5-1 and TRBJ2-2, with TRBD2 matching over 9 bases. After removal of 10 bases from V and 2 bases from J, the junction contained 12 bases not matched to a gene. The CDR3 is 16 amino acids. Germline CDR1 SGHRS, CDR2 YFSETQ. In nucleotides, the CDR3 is TGCGCCCCCAGAGCGGGGGGTAAGGGCAACACCGGGGAGCTGTTTTTT. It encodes CAPRAGGKGNTGELFF. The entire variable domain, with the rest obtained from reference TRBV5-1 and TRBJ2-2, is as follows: KAGVTQTPRYLIKTRGQQVTLSCSPISGHRSVSWYQQTPGQGLQFLFEYFSETQRNKGNFPGRFSGRQFSNSRSEMNVSTLELGDSALYLCAPRAGGKGNTGELFFGEGSRLTVL.

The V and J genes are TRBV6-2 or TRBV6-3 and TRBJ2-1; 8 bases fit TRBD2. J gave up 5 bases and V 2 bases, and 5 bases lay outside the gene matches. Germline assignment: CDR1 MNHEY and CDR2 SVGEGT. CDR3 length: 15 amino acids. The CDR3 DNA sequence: TGTGCCAGCAGTTACCTACTCGGGAGGGACAATGAGCAGTTCTTC. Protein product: CASSYLLGRDNEQFF.

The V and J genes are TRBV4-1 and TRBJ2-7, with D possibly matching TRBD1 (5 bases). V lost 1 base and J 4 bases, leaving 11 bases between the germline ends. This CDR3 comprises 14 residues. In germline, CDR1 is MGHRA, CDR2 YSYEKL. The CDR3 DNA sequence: TGCGCCAGCAGCCAAGCCCGATCAGGGTACGAGCAGTACTTC. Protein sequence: CASSQARSGYEQYF.

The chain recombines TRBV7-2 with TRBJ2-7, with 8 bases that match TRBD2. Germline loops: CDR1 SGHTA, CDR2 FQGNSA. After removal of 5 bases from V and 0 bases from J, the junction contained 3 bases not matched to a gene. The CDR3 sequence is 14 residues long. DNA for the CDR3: TGTGCCAGCAGCCATACTAGCGGCTCCTACGAGCAGTACTTC. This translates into CASSHTSGSYEQYF. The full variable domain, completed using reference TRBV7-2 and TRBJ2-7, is GAGVSQSPSNKVTEKGKDVELRCDPISGHTALYWYRQSLGQGLEFLIYFQGNSAPDKSGLPSDRFSAERTGGSVSTLTIQRTQQEDSAVYLCASSHTSGSYEQYFGPGTRLTVT.

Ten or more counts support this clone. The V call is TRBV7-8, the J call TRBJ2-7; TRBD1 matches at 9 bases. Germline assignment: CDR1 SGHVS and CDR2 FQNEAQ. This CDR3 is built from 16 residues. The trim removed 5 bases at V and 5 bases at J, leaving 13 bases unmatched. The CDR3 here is CASSPGQGRGRDEQYF. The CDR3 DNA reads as TGTGCCAGCAGCCCGGGACAGGGCCGCGGGCGGGACGAGCAGTACTTC.

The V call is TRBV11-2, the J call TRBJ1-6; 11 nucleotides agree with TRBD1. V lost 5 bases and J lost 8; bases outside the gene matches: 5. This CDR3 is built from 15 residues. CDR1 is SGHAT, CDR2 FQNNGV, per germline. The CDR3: CASSPGQGADSPLHF. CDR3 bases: TGTGCCAGCAGCCCTGGACAGGGGGCGGATTCACCCCTCCACTTT.

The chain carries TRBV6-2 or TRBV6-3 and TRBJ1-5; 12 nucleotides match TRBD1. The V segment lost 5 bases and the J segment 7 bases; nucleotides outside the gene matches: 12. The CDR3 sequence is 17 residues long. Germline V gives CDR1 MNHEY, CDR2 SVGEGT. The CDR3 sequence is CASSVIVAGTGGQPQHF. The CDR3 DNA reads TGTGCCAGCAGTGTTATCGTAGCCGGGACAGGGGGCCAGCCCCAGCATTTT.

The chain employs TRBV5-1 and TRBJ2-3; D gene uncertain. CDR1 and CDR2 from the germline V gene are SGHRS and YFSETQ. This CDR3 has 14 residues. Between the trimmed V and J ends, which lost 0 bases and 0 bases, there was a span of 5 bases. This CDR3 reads CASSLAASTDTQYF. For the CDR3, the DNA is TGCGCCAGCAGCTTGGCAGCTAGCACAGATACGCAGTATTTT.

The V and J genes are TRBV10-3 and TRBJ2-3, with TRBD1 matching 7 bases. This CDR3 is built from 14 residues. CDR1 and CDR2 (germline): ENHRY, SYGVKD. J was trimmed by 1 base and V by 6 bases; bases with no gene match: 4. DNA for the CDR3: TGTGCCATCAGCTTTGGACAGGGCACAGATACGCAGTATTTT. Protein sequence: CAISFGQGTDTQYF.

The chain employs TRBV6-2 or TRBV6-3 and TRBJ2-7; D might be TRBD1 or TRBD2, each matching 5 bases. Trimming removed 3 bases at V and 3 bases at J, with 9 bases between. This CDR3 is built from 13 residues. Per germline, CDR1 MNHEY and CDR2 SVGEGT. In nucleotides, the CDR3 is TGTGCCAGCAGTTATGACAGCGGCTACGAGCAGTACTTC. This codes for CASSYDSGYEQYF.

Here the CDR3 reads CASSLEGQNNEKLFF. For the CDR3, the DNA is TGCGCCAGCAGCTTGGAGGGGCAGAATAATGAAAAACTGTTTTTT. The chain carries TRBV5-1 and TRBJ1-4; weak D call: TRBD1 (5 bases). Germline values: CDR1 SGHRS, CDR2 YFSETQ. Deletions cut 0 bases from V and 4 bases from J, with 10 bases between. This CDR3 has 15 amino acids.

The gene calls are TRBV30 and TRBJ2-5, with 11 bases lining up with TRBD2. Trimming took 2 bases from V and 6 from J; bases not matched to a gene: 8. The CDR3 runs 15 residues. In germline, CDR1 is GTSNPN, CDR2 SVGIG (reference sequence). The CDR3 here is CAWSTQGLAAKTQYF. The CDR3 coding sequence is TGTGCCTGGAGTACCCAGGGACTAGCGGCAAAGACCCAGTACTTC.

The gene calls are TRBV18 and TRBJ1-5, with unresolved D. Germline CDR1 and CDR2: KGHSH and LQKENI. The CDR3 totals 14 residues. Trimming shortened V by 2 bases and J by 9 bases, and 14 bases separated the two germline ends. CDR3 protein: CASSPEGAEVPQHF. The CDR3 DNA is TGTGCCAGCTCACCAGAGGGCGCAGAGGTGCCCCAGCATTTT.

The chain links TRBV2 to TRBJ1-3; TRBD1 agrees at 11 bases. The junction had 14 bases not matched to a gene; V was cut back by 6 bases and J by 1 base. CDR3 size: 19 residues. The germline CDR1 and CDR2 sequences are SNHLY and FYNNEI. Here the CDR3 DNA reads TGTGCCAGCAGGGGGGTCGGACAGGGGGCCGCAGGATCTGGAAACACCATATATTTT. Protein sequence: CASRGVGQGAAGSGNTIYF.

The CDR3 is CASLQRGAFTDTQYF. CDR3 bases: TGTGCCAGCCTCCAGCGGGGGGCCTTCACAGATACGCAGTATTTT. V usage is TRBV2 and J usage is TRBJ2-3; TRBD2 aligns across 9 bases. Germline V gives CDR1 SNHLY, CDR2 FYNNEI. This CDR3 is 15 amino acids long. V lost 8 bases, J lost 2 bases, and 8 bases stayed unmatched. Looking up the rest from reference TRBV2 and TRBJ2-3 gives the full variable domain: EPEVTQTPSHQVTQMGQEVILRCVPISNHLYFYWYRQILGQKVEFLVSFYNNEISEKSEIFDDQFSVERPDGSNFTLKIRSTKLEDSAMYFCASLQRGAFTDTQYFGPGTRLTVL.